The rows below give T cell receptor beta chains drawn from one sample of a study of T-cell memory formation after mild COVID-19. TCRdb itself ran the 5' RACE reads through MiXCR, one entry per CDR3 protein. The table has fewer than 250,000 distinct CDR3 sequences, under 30% seen once; the top ten hold 10% to 12%. Source material: PBMCs or a T cell subset sorted from them (not recorded which). Receptor source: an adult woman who had mild COVID-19 (a few samples of this study predate the infection). Cell type and time point are not known. Each CDR3 is given with its conserved first and last residue. The D gene is left open where the match is weak. Size values are once, few and many counts, or a class for expanded clones, and some rows have none.

cdr3_length	clone_size	d_call	v_call	j_call	cdr3_nt	cdr3_aa
17	NA	NA	TRBV5-1	TRBJ2-3	TGCGCCAGCAGCTTGGGTCACCCAGGAACTAGCACAGATACGCAGTATTTT	CASSLGHPGTSTDTQYF
16	NA	TRBD1	TRBV7-9	TRBJ1-6	TGTGCCAGCAGCACCTGGGACAGGGAGTCTGTTCCACCCCTCCACTTT	CASSTWDRESVPPLHF
15	NA	NA	TRBV5-5	TRBJ2-7	TGTGCCAGCAGCTTGGTTCGACCAGCGACCTACGAGCAGTACTTC	CASSLVRPATYEQYF
18	few	NA	TRBV7-9	TRBJ2-3	TGTGCCAGCAGCCACGCCTCTGGGGGGCGGATGTCAACAGATACGCAGTATTTT	CASSHASGGRMSTDTQYF
14	NA	NA	TRBV20-1	TRBJ2-3	TGCAGTGCTAGAGATAACAAGCCCGGGGGTACGCAGTATTTT	CSARDNKPGGTQYF
15	many	TRBD1	TRBV6-6	TRBJ1-1	TGTGCCAGCAGTAAGCCGGGACAGGGTAACACTGAAGCTTTCTTT	CASSKPGQGNTEAFF
13	few	NA	TRBV5-6	TRBJ2-2	TGTGCCAGCAGCTTGGCTGCTTGGAGGGAGCTGTTTTTT	CASSLAAWRELFF
15	NA	NA	TRBV3-1	TRBJ2-7	TGTGCCAGCAGCCAAGATATGAGGGGGTCCTCGGGGCAGTACTTC	CASSQDMRGSSGQYF
14	NA	NA	TRBV4-1	TRBJ2-1	TGCGCCAGTAGGGTGCCGGGGGTGAGCGATGAGCAGTTCTTC	CASRVPGVSDEQFF
18	NA	TRBD1	TRBV6-5	TRBJ2-7	TGTGCCAGCAGTTACTCGACCCCGGACAGGTTGCACTCCTACGAGCAGTACTTC	CASSYSTPDRLHSYEQYF
16	few	TRBD2	TRBV11-2	TRBJ2-1	TGTGCCAGCAGCTTAGGGATCCGCAGCGGGGGGCCTGAGCAGTTCTTC	CASSLGIRSGGPEQFF
18	NA	TRBD2	TRBV12-3/TRBV12-4	TRBJ2-5	TGTGCCAGCAGTTTTATTAGCGGGGGGGCCGTTCTGATAGAGACCCAGTACTTC	CASSFISGGAVLIETQYF
14	few	NA	TRBV7-9	TRBJ2-3	TGTGCCAGCATGGGGACACCCGACGCAAATACGCAGTATTTT	CASMGTPDANTQYF
15	NA	NA	TRBV5-1	TRBJ2-1	TGCGCCAGCAGCTTAGGGGAAGCAGCCTACAATGAGCAGTTCTTC	CASSLGEAAYNEQFF
14	few	TRBD2	TRBV7-8	TRBJ2-7	TGTGCCAGCAGCTTAGGCCTAGCGGGAGACGAGCAGTACTTC	CASSLGLAGDEQYF
17	NA	TRBD2	TRBV29-1	TRBJ2-7	TGCAGCGTTGCGGGGTCGGTGGAGCGGGGGAGCTCCTACGAGCAGTACTTC	CSVAGSVERGSSYEQYF
14	NA	NA	TRBV7-9	TRBJ2-7	TGTGCCAGCAGCTTAGGCGGGCGATCCTACGAGCAGTACTTC	CASSLGGRSYEQYF
15	NA	NA	TRBV11-2	TRBJ2-2	TGTGCCAGCAGCTTAGGCACCTTAGTTTCCGGGGAGCTGTTTTTT	CASSLGTLVSGELFF
14	few	NA	TRBV11-3	TRBJ1-2	TGTGCCAGCAGCGGGACTATGGGCAACTATGGCTACACCTTC	CASSGTMGNYGYTF